The following is a T cell receptor (beta chain) sequence with its context. Its antigen is unknown. Patients in the study, people with chemo-refractory metastatic non-small-cell lung cancer, received focal radiation plus ipilimumab CTLA-4 blockade. Libraries were prepared by immunoSEQ multiplex PCR; TCRdb keeps only in-frame clonotypes and omits some of them. This sample carries about 49,000 clones, approximately 85% of them seen once, and the ten largest clones take roughly 25%. These data belong to a study of radiotherapy plus CTLA-4 blockade in lung cancer. About the research overall: Objective responses emerged in about 20% of patients, and 31% attained disease control. Regarding the study as a whole: Radiotherapy was combined with ipilimumab, and tumor-derived TCR clones then expanded in blood. Early clone dynamics of blood T cells, plus interferon-beta, reportedly predicted response best.

The V and J ends lost 1 base and 9 bases respectively, with 16 bases between them. The CDR3 consists of 15 residues. Germline V gene data show CDR1 as KGHSH and CDR2 as LQKENI. Sequencing was performed on peripheral blood, taken from a patient treated with radiotherapy plus ipilimumab. The chain is built from TRBV18 and TRBJ2-1, with TRBD2 as a possible D gene (7 bases). The source of this sequence is a human donor with non-small cell lung cancer whose response to radiotherapy plus ipilimumab could not be evaluated. CDR3 nucleotides: TGTGCCAGCTCACCACTCGATAGGGGGAGGGGTGAGCAGTTCTTC. Translated, it gives CASSPLDRGRGEQFF.